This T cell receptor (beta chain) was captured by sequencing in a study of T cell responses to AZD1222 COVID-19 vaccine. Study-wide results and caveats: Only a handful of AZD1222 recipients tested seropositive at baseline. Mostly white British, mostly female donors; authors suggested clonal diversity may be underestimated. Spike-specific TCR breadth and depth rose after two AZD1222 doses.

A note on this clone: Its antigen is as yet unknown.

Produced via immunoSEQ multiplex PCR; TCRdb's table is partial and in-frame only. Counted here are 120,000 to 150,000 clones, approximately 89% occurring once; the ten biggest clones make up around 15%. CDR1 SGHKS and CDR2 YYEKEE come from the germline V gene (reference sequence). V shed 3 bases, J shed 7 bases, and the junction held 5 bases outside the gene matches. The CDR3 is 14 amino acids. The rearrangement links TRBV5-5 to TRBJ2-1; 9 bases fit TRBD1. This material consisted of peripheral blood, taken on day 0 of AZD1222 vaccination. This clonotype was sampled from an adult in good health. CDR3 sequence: CASSSQDRGNEQFF. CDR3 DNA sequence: TGTGCCAGCAGCTCACAGGACAGGGGAAATGAGCAGTTCTTC.